This is a list of T cell receptor beta chains from one sample in a study of Graves' ophthalmopathy and Graves' hyperthyroidism. From the multiplex PCR reads, TCRdb called clonotypes with MiXCR, one entry per CDR3 protein. The sample gives 680,000 or so distinct CDR3 sequences, about 20% of which show up once; roughly 6.9% is in the top ten. Sequencing was done on a sample of peripheral blood. These receptor sequences come from a woman younger than 30 with stable Graves' hyperthyroidism. Some clones in this sample may be carry-over from other donors' samples. The conserved cysteine and the conserved F or W are not part of the CDR3 here. A clone size is listed for some rows: how often the clone was seen (once, few, many), or a class if it is expanded.

TRBV29-1	-	SVEVIRTVNTEAF
TRBV20-1	many	SASRQGGQPQH
TRBV2	-	ASSDGFGNTEAF
TRBV6-5	few	ASSYGLAGGSYEQY
TRBV6-1	once	ASSEALPSALNTEAF
TRBV20-1	many	RAPKGTEAF
TRBV27	many	ASRFSGYSYEQY
TRBV11-2	many	ASSLNVGLAGTYEQY
TRBV12-3/TRBV12-4	many	ASSLEPGQETQY
TRBV15	many	ATSRDPGQGRGWPETQY
TRBV12-3/TRBV12-4	-	ASSSRQGISYEQY
TRBV4-1	few	ASSQGSGAHTGELF
TRBV12-3/TRBV12-4	-	ASRRGGGLVNTEAF
TRBV19	-	ASSIGGQGSGYT
TRBV12-3/TRBV12-4	few	ASSLTDYEQY
TRBV11-2	-	ASSKQDRAIF
TRBV5-1	few	ASSSYGTGNTEAF
TRBV6-1	-	ASRFRGTDTQY
TRBV2	many	ASSEWPSAAGETQY
TRBV6-2/TRBV6-3	few	ASNRWGYEQY
TRBV28	once	ASSPLGGTVYEQY
TRBV20-1	many	SARDPTSGARGETQY
TRBV12-3/TRBV12-4	many	ASSAGESGSYSNQPQH
TRBV19	-	ASSRYGLAGETQY
TRBV10-3	few	AISDGSGRYTQY
TRBV24-1	few	ATSDSTDVGEQY
TRBV6-1	few	ASRLTGVGGYT
TRBV27	-	ASSSLGLAGGETQY
TRBV7-3	-	ASSPGASGPLH
TRBV7-8	many	ASSLQTTFGQGQETQY
TRBV6-2/TRBV6-3	many	ASSGALETQY
TRBV4-1	-	ASSQGVQGKDQPQH
TRBV29-1	many	SAYGPSPHPPLSYEQY
TRBV15	many	ATSRERGTGGFGSGANVLT
TRBV19	-	ASSMGGQGRGNIKY
TRBV15	-	ATSRSRGQRETQY
TRBV5-1	many	ASSLETLLTGELF
TRBV28	few	ASRGTSGGSYEQY
TRBV18	-	ASSPEVGPYGYT
TRBV30	-	AWSVDRAETQY
TRBV6-5	many	ASSLTGTGEPGYT
TRBV6-2/TRBV6-3	-	ASSYSYGSGPNQPQH
TRBV20-1	few	SARVTAKGEQY
TRBV11-3	many	ASSSPIGTASNYGYT
TRBV6-2/TRBV6-3	many	ASSYTTLGVQPQH
TRBV28	-	ASRGMNTEAL
TRBV6-1	many	ASSVQGAGTEAF
TRBV7-2	many	ASSLSWTEAF
TRBV12-3/TRBV12-4	few	ASRGVGTGANYGYT
TRBV6-5	many	ASSYGGGGSYEQY
TRBV7-2	-	ASSLGLVAETKY
TRBV28	-	ASISRGYNEQY
TRBV24-1	-	ATSHDRDQETQY
TRBV11-1	-	ASSLALAGGTSNYGYT
TRBV9	many	ASSVGGVDYGYT
TRBV18	-	ASSPLATGPPYEQY
TRBV29-1	-	SVILPQRPYEQY
TRBV3-1	many	ASSQDGTATYEQY
TRBV5-1	few	ASSALPPNTEAF
TRBV4-2	-	ASSLAPGAPGETQY